This T cell receptor (beta chain) is drawn from a study of blood T cell repertoires in COVID-19. Study-level background: Spain, Italy and the United States supplied samples that represented acute and convalescent COVID-19.

In the source study's methods: Amplifying reference gene primers gave estimates of nucleated cell counts. Sequencing used immunoSEQ multiplex PCR; TCRdb keeps in-frame clones, though not all of them. The V and J calls and clone size are taken from that table; D and trimming were inferred from the DNA. The sample yields under 200,000 clones, around nine tenths seen once. This sequence was found in a man aged 65-85 years with acute or convalescent COVID-19. What was sequenced was peripheral blood.

For the CDR3, the DNA is TGCGCCAGCAGCCAAGAACTTGGCGGGGCGAACACCGGGGAGCTGTTTTTT. This codes for CASSQELGGANTGELFF. The rearrangement joins TRBV4-1 to TRBJ2-2; D might be TRBD2 (6 bases). Germline lookup yields CDR1 MGHRA and CDR2 YSYEKL. V was cut by 0 bases and J by 0 bases, with 11 bases left in between. The CDR3 is 17 residues long.